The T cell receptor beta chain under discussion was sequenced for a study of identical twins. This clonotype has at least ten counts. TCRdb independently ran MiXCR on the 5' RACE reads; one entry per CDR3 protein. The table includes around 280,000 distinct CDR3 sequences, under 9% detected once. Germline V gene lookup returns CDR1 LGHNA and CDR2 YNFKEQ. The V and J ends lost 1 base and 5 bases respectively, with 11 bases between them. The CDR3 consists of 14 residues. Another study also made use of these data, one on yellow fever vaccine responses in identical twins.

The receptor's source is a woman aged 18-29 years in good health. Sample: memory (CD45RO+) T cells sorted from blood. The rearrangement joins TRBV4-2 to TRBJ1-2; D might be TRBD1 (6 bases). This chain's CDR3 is CASSQVGGTYGYTF. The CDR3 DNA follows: TGTGCCAGCAGCCAAGTAGGGGGAACGTATGGCTACACCTTC.